This T cell receptor (beta chain) was identified in a study of shared clonotypes between healthy human individuals. About the research overall: Per donor, CD8 memory used one plate, CD8 naive used two, CD4 memory used three and CD4 naive used three.

Comments on this clone: Its antigen is currently unknown.

The genomic DNA of each subset was split evenly across several immunoSEQ plates. TCRdb's copy holds only in-frame clones and misses some; the assay was immunoSEQ multiplex PCR. Counted here are some 1,900,000 clones, over 85% occurring once; the ten biggest clones make up under 1.5%. Naive CD8 isolation took CD45RO-negative cells positively selected for CCR7 and excluded terminally differentiated effector memory CD45RA+ cells. General study points: Larger estimated richness was generally recorded for naive subsets relative to memory subsets. It was observed that roughly 4.8% of naive CD4 clonotypes were shared across a handful of donors.

Germline V CDR1 and CDR2: SQVTM, ANQGSEA. With V trimmed by 7 bases and J by 3 bases, 2 bases remained unmatched. CDR3 length: 12 residues. The chain employs TRBV29-1 and TRBJ2-7; 11 nucleotides align to TRBD2. This clonotype was obtained from a man between 18 and 35 years old in good health. The sample consisted of naive CD8+ T cells sorted from blood. In DNA form, the CDR3 reads TGCAGCGCCACTAGCGGGAGCTACGAGCAGTACTTC. Amino acids: CSATSGSYEQYF.